A single sample is the source of the 3 T cell receptor beta chains below, sequenced in a study of T cells in narcolepsy. Produced via immunoSEQ multiplex PCR; TCRdb's table is partial and in-frame only. This table has approximately 38,000 clones, 75% to 90% appearing once. The sequencing sample was made of CD45RA- memory CD4+ T cells from PBMCs. These receptors all stem from a human donor with narcolepsy.

The rearrangement uses TRBV6-6 and TRBJ2-2, with D unresolved. Germline V CDR1 and CDR2: MNHNY, SVGAGI (reference sequence). The CDR3 consists of 16 residues. With 5 bases removed from V and 0 bases from J, the gap between germline ends came to 13 bases. The CDR3 DNA is TGTGCCAGCAGTCTCCTCGGACGGACGAACACCGGGGAGCTGTTTTTT. Translating gives CASSLLGRTNTGELFF.

This clone was seen a few times. The chain couples TRBV18 to TRBJ1-2; no clear D gene. CDR1 is KGHSH and CDR2 is LQKENI in the germline V gene. Trimming stripped 4 bases from V and 8 bases from J, with 14 bases between. CDR3 length: 13 residues. The CDR3 here is CASSQDLQQGYTF. The CDR3 bases are TGTGCCAGCTCACAAGACCTACAACAAGGCTACACCTTC. The full variable domain, with the rest looked up from reference TRBV18 and TRBJ1-2, is NAGVMQNPRHLVRRRGQEARLRCSPMKGHSHVYWYRQLPEEGLKFMVYLQKENIIDESGMPKERFSAEFPKEGPSILRIQQVVRGDSAAYFCASSQDLQQGYTFGSGTRLTVV.

The chain carries TRBV5-1 and TRBJ1-1; 7 bases map to TRBD1. Germline V gives CDR1 SGHRS, CDR2 YFSETQ. V lost 5 bases, J lost 3 bases, and 7 bases stayed unmatched. The CDR3 runs to 14 residues. The CDR3 DNA follows: TGCGCCAGCAGTCCCGGGACAGAACACACTGAAGCTTTCTTT. It is translated as CASSPGTEHTEAFF.